This TCR beta chain was retrieved from a study of CD8+ T cells in alopecia areata. cDNA serving as the sequencing template came from extracted, reverse transcribed RNA. Assay: immunoSEQ multiplex PCR; the TCRdb copy retains only in-frame clones and omits some. The table has over 150,000 clones, just over 55% seen once. The CDR3 is 13 residues long. V was clipped by 3 bases and J by 1 base, with 6 bases between them. CDR1 MNHEY and CDR2 SVGAGI come from the germline V gene. Isolation of CD4+ and CD8+ T cells from PBMCs was achieved by sorting. General study findings and limits: Across lesional scalp, and particularly alopecia totalis/universalis, clonality surpassed that of normal scalp.

As to this clone: Antigen unknown. Other DNA sequences from this sample encode an identical CDR3 as well.

The sample consisted of CD8+ T cells sorted from blood. The chain uses TRBV6-5 and TRBJ1-1; D unclear. The clonotype comes from a human donor in good health. The CDR3 DNA reads TGTGCCAGCAGTTATGGCAAGAACACTGAAGCTTTCTTT. Translation: CASSYGKNTEAFF.